One and the same sample provided the 15 T cell receptor beta chains below, sequenced in a study of T-cell reconstitution after alpha-beta-depleted transplantation in children. During its preparation, the TCRbeta library received unique molecular identifiers. TCRdb re-called the PCR reads with MiXCR, one entry per CDR3 protein. This sample has roughly 790,000 distinct CDR3 sequences, with roughly 15% found just once. This material consisted of PBMCs, mostly from graft donor cells, taken 360 days after TCRalphabeta/CD19-depleted stem cell transplant. These TCRs come from a male patient younger than 18 who had a stem cell transplant for acute lymphoblastic leukemia, so the T cells may come from the graft donor.

The chain uses TRBV3-1 and TRBJ2-1; 7 bases map to TRBD2. This CDR3 has 15 amino acids. V trimming: 0 bases; J trimming: 7 bases; junction bases outside the gene matches: 6. Germline V gene lookup returns CDR1 LGHDT and CDR2 YNNKEL (reference sequence). CDR3 bases: TGTGCCAGCAGCCAAGAGGCTAGCGGAGGGAATGAGCAGTTCTTC. Translating gives CASSQEASGGNEQFF.

The chain uses TRBV12-3 or TRBV12-4 and TRBJ2-1; 8 bases line up with TRBD1. The trim removed 0 bases at V and 8 bases at J, leaving 0 bases unmatched. This CDR3 spans 13 amino acids. The CDR3 sequence is CASSLAGQDEQFF. In nucleotides, the CDR3 is TGTGCCAGCAGTTTAGCGGGACAGGATGAGCAGTTCTTC.

V usage is TRBV25-1 and J usage is TRBJ2-2, with D perhaps matching TRBD2 (5 bases). This CDR3 has 14 residues. The germline V and J ends were trimmed by 7 bases and 1 base, with 10 bases remaining between them. Germline V gene lookup returns CDR1 MGHDK and CDR2 SYGVNS. The CDR3 region is CASTGVRNTGELFF. The CDR3 nucleotides are TGTGCCAGCACCGGGGTTAGGAACACCGGGGAGCTGTTTTTT.

CDR3 sequence (DNA): TGTGCCAGCATCTTCCATGGGCTAGCGCCCACAGATACGCAGTATTTT. Encoded protein: CASIFHGLAPTDTQYF. The chain carries TRBV12-3 or TRBV12-4 and TRBJ2-3; maybe TRBD2 (6 bases). The CDR3 is 16 amino acids. V gave up 7 bases and J gave up 2 bases, with 19 bases separating them.

The rearrangement links TRBV2 to TRBJ1-5; maybe TRBD1 (5 bases). The germline V gene has CDR1 SNHLY and CDR2 FYNNEI. The CDR3 spans 15 residues. V gave up 0 bases and J gave up 11 bases, with 17 bases separating them. CDR3 sequence reads: CASSEANRPGGTQHF. Here the CDR3 DNA reads TGTGCCAGCAGTGAAGCGAACAGGCCCGGGGGGACCCAGCATTTT.

The table lists this clonotype with many counts. V is TRBV14 and J is TRBJ2-1, with 11 bases fitting TRBD2. Germline CDR1 reads SGHDN; CDR2 reads FVKESK. Trimming took 6 bases from V and 7 from J; bases not matched to a gene: 8. This CDR3 region has 15 residues. The CDR3 reads CASSWTSGLGNEQFF. The CDR3, as DNA: TGTGCCAGCAGTTGGACTAGCGGGCTGGGTAATGAGCAGTTCTTC.

The chain combines TRBV24-1 with TRBJ2-7, with TRBD1 matching 8 bases. Germline V lookup: CDR1 KGHDR, CDR2 SFDVKD. Trimming cost V 2 bases and J 0 bases; bases outside gene matches: 5. The CDR3 runs 16 residues. CDR3 protein: CATSDSTTGGSYEQYF. CDR3 sequence (DNA): TGTGCCACCAGTGATTCAACCACAGGGGGCTCCTACGAGCAGTACTTC.

This clonotype was counted at least ten times. The gene calls are TRBV5-6 and TRBJ2-1; 8 bases align to TRBD2. CDR1 and CDR2 from the germline V gene are SGHDT and YYEEEE. There are 13 residues in the CDR3. V was pared by 1 base and J by 8 bases, with 2 bases of the junction left unmatched. DNA for the CDR3: TGTGCCAGCAGCTTGTCTAGCGGGCATGAGCAGTTCTTC. This gives the protein CASSLSSGHEQFF.

V is TRBV5-1 and J is TRBJ2-2; D gene unclear. In germline, CDR1 is SGHRS, CDR2 YFSETQ. Trimming cost V 3 bases and J 1 base, with 16 bases left between them. This CDR3 is built from 17 residues. CDR3 sequence: CASSSREVDWNTGELFF. CDR3 bases: TGCGCCAGCAGCTCAAGAGAGGTGGATTGGAACACCGGGGAGCTGTTTTTT.

This chain uses TRBV7-3 with TRBJ2-7; D is possibly TRBD2 (5 bases). Germline V gives CDR1 SGHTA, CDR2 FQGTGA. The CDR3 sequence is 15 residues long. Trimming took off 2 bases at V and 2 bases at J, with 13 bases between the two ends. CDR3 DNA sequence: TGTGCCAGCAGCTTATTTAAGGGAGTGCCCTACGAGCAGTACTTC. Protein sequence: CASSLFKGVPYEQYF.

The sample holds a few counts of this clonotype. The chain employs TRBV12-3 or TRBV12-4 and TRBJ2-3; 9 bases fit TRBD2. This CDR3 spans 17 amino acids. V trimming: 3 bases; J trimming: 5 bases; junction bases outside the gene matches: 12. CDR3 sequence (DNA): TGTGCCAGCAGTTTTCCCGGCGGGAGGGCCGAGGAAGATACGCAGTATTTT. Its translation is CASSFPGGRAEEDTQYF.

This clonotype was counted many times. This chain's CDR3 is CASSLAGRLSLNTEAFF. The CDR3 DNA is TGTGCCAGCAGCTTAGCGGGCAGGTTGAGTCTGAACACTGAAGCTTTCTTT. J is TRBJ1-1 and V is TRBV7-8; D unresolved. The CDR3 contains 17 residues. Germline CDR1 is SGHVS and CDR2 is FQNEAQ. Trimming took 0 bases from V and 0 from J, leaving 14 bases between them.

This chain joins TRBV9 and TRBJ1-1, with D tentatively TRBD1 (6 bases). Germline CDR1 and CDR2: SGDLS and YYNGEE. The ends were cut back, 0 bases at V and 0 bases at J, with 12 bases in the middle. The CDR3 consists of 16 residues. In DNA form, the CDR3 reads TGTGCCAGCAGCGTAGTATCCCGGACAGTGAACACTGAAGCTTTCTTT. It yields the protein CASSVVSRTVNTEAFF.

This clonotype was found a few times. This chain connects TRBV7-6 to TRBJ2-7; TRBD1 matches 10 bases. The germline CDR1 and CDR2 sequences are SGHVS and FNYEAQ. The junction had 8 bases not matched to a gene; V was cut back by 1 base and J by 5 bases. CDR3 length equals 16 residues. CDR3 in amino acids: CASSLGPDRGPDEQYF. The DNA of the CDR3 is TGTGCCAGCAGCTTAGGCCCCGACAGGGGGCCTGACGAGCAGTACTTC. Supplemented by reference TRBV7-6 and TRBJ2-7, the full variable domain reads GAGVSQSPRYKVTKRGQDVALRCDPISGHVSLYWYRQALGQGPEFLTYFNYEAQQDKSGLPNDRFSAERPEGSISTLTIQRTEQRDSAMYRCASSLGPDRGPDEQYFGPGTRLTVT.

V is TRBV2 and J is TRBJ2-1, with 8 bases identical to TRBD2. The CDR3 loop spans 13 amino acids. Germline assignment: CDR1 SNHLY and CDR2 FYNNEI. Trimming removed 11 bases from V and 4 bases from J; junction bases left unmatched: 7. CDR3 in DNA: TGTGCCGGTGGGGCTAGCGGGTACAATGAGCAGTTCTTC. Its protein is CAGGASGYNEQFF.